This is a list of T cell receptor beta chains from one sample in a study of high-grade serous ovarian cancer treatment subgroups. Assay used: immunoSEQ multiplex PCR; TCRdb lists only in-frame clones, some missing. The sample contains approximately 6,200 clones, around 72% of which appear only once. The material sequenced was tumor tissue. The receptors here all came from a human donor with high-grade serous ovarian cancer. The CDR3 runs from the conserved cysteine through the conserved F or W. D genes are given only for firm matches. Rows give clone size only sometimes, using once, few, many, or a class for an expanded clone.

>TRBV27|-|14|TRBD2|TRBJ2-7
CASSLAGGTYEQYF
TGTGCCAGCAGTCTAGCGGGAGGCACCTACGAGCAGTACTTC
>TRBV13|-|16|-|TRBJ1-2
CASSPRTENYNYGYTF
TGTGCCAGCAGCCCAAGGACGGAGAACTATAACTATGGCTACACCTTC
>TRBV18|-|17|TRBD2|TRBJ2-1
CASSPPRGLAGGGEQFF
TGTGCCAGCTCACCACCGAGGGGACTAGCGGGGGGAGGTGAGCAGTTCTTC
>TRBV30|-|16|TRBD1|TRBJ1-6
CAWSVTDRGNNSPLHF
TGTGCCTGGAGTGTAACGGACAGGGGTAATAATTCACCCCTCCACTTT
>TRBV7-2|few|14|-|TRBJ1-1
CASSVLGFGAEAFF
TGTGCCAGCAGCGTTCTTGGGTTTGGTGCTGAAGCTTTCTTT
>TRBV28|-|15|-|TRBJ2-1
CASSLPGVPYNEQFF
TGTGCCAGCAGTTTGCCCGGGGTGCCCTACAATGAGCAGTTCTTC
>TRBV19|-|17|-|TRBJ1-3
CASSPSGQAGWGNTIYF
TGTGCCAGTAGTCCGTCGGGGCAGGCGGGCTGGGGAAACACCATATATTTT
>TRBV14|-|15|TRBD1|TRBJ1-2
CASRLTGGANYGYTF
TGTGCCAGCAGATTGACAGGGGGAGCTAACTATGGCTACACCTTC
>TRBV5-1|-|15|-|TRBJ1-1
CASRPYAGGAIEAFF
TGCGCCAGCAGACCTTATGCGGGGGGGGCCATTGAAGCTTTCTTT
>TRBV7-9|-|13|-|TRBJ1-2
CASSLVDGGGYTF
TGTGCCAGCAGCTTAGTCGACGGGGGGGGCTACACCTTC
>TRBV15|-|15|TRBD1|TRBJ2-1
CATSRDPGQYNEQFF
TGTGCCACCAGCAGAGATCCGGGACAGTACAATGAGCAGTTCTTC
>TRBV30|-|16|-|TRBJ2-5
CAWSSKGGGAGETQYF
TGTGCCTGGTCCTCGAAGGGGGGGGGCGCGGGAGAGACCCAGTACTTC
>TRBV29-1|-|14|TRBD1|TRBJ2-2
CSARTGANTGELFF
TGCAGCGCCCGGACAGGGGCGAACACCGGGGAGCTGTTTTTT
>TRBV7-6|-|15|-|TRBJ1-6
CASSLTGAGDSPLHF
TGTGCCAGCAGCTTAACGGGGGCTGGGGATTCACCCCTCCACTTT
>TRBV7-9|few|14|-|TRBJ2-7
CASSLGLGFGEQYF
TGTGCCAGCAGCTTAGGGCTCGGGTTCGGCGAGCAGTACTTC
>TRBV7-9|-|15|-|TRBJ2-3
CASSLEGRGTDTQYF
TGTGCCAGCAGCTTAGAAGGCCGGGGCACAGATACGCAGTATTTT
>TRBV5-1|-|13|-|TRBJ1-1
CASSLRAGTEAFF
TGCGCCAGCAGCTTGCGGGCGGGCACTGAAGCTTTCTTT
>TRBV4-1|-|15|-|TRBJ2-1
CASNEGPSSYNEQFF
TGCGCCAGCAACGAGGGGCCCAGCTCCTACAATGAGCAGTTCTTC
>TRBV5-1|-|16|TRBD2|TRBJ2-7
CASSPGASGNSYEQYF
TGCGCCAGCAGCCCGGGGGCTAGCGGGAACTCCTACGAGCAGTACTTC
>TRBV7-2|-|19|TRBD2|TRBJ2-1
CASSRQPGTSGREYNEQFF
TGTGCCAGCAGCCGACAGCCCGGGACTAGCGGGAGAGAGTACAATGAGCAGTTCTTC
>TRBV6-5|-|14|-|TRBJ1-1
CASSGTLLNTEAFF
TGTGCCAGCAGTGGGACACTTTTGAACACTGAAGCTTTCTTT
>TRBV25-1|-|14|-|TRBJ2-7
CASSERDKGDEQYF
TGTGCCAGCAGTGAAAGGGACAAGGGGGACGAGCAGTACTTC
>TRBV7-2|-|15|TRBD2|TRBJ2-3
CASSLTSGGTDTQYF
TGTGCCAGCAGCTTGACTAGCGGGGGCACAGATACGCAGTATTTT
>TRBV21-1|-|14|-|TRBJ2-3
CASSKEGRRREQYF
TGTGCCAGCAGCAAAGAAGGGCGGCGGAGGGAGCAGTATTTT
>TRBV19|-|15|-|TRBJ1-2
CASSISGVEFYGYTF
TGTGCCAGTAGTATCTCGGGGGTTGAGTTCTATGGCTACACCTTC
>TRBV19|-|15|TRBD1|TRBJ1-5
CATNSRQGNNQPQHF
TGTGCCACCAACAGCCGACAGGGGAACAATCAGCCCCAGCATTTT
>TRBV4-2|once|18|TRBD2|TRBJ2-5
CASSQGTSGQTGGETQYF
TGTGCCAGCAGCCAGGGGACTAGCGGACAAACTGGGGGAGAGACCCAGTACTTC
>TRBV4-3|-|16|-|TRBJ1-2
CASSQEITYLMAGYTF
TGCGCCAGCAGCCAAGAAATTACGTACCTGATGGCGGGCTACACCTTC
>TRBV28|large|15|-|TRBJ2-7
CASSLGAGVYNEQYF
TGTGCCAGCAGTTTGGGGGCAGGAGTCTACAACGAGCAGTACTTC
>TRBV6-1|-|17|TRBD1|TRBJ1-5
CASSEGTGLGSNQPQHF
TGTGCCAGCAGTGAAGGGACAGGGCTGGGTAGTAATCAGCCCCAGCATTTT
>TRBV7-8|-|14|-|TRBJ1-6
CASSSPLRTSPLHF
TGTGCCAGCAGCTCGCCGTTGAGAACTTCACCCCTCCACTTT
>TRBV20-1|-|10|-|TRBJ2-5
CSQGGETQYF
TGTTCACAGGGGGGGGAGACCCAGTACTTC
>TRBV29-1|-|16|TRBD2|TRBJ2-1
CSVRGLAGRANNEQFF
TGCAGCGTGAGAGGGTTAGCGGGGAGGGCCAACAATGAGCAGTTCTTC
>TRBV2|-|14|-|TRBJ1-4
CASSPRRSNEKLFF
TGTGCCAGCAGTCCCAGACGGTCTAATGAAAAACTGTTTTTT
>TRBV5-1|-|13|TRBD2|TRBJ2-7
CASRPPGGGEQYF
TGCGCCAGCCGCCCCCCGGGGGGAGGCGAGCAGTACTTC
>TRBV19|-|15|-|TRBJ1-4
CASSIFWGTNEKLFF
TGTGCCAGTAGTATTTTCTGGGGGACTAATGAAAAACTGTTTTTT
>TRBV15|-|16|TRBD2|TRBJ2-7
CATSRDFVAGEDEQYF
TGTGCCACCAGCAGAGATTTTGTGGCGGGAGAAGACGAGCAGTACTTC
>TRBV7-7|-|13|-|TRBJ2-5
CASSLSYQETQYF
TGTGCCAGCAGCTTATCGTACCAAGAGACCCAGTACTTC
>TRBV7-9|-|11|-|TRBJ2-5
CASSLWETQYF
TGTGCCAGCAGCTTATGGGAGACCCAGTACTTC
>TRBV7-9|-|17|TRBD2|TRBJ2-2
CASSLSAGGPDTGELFF
TGTGCCAGCAGCTTATCAGCGGGGGGGCCGGACACCGGGGAGCTGTTTTTT
>TRBV5-5|-|15|-|TRBJ1-2
CASSLDPPSNYGYTF
TGTGCCAGCAGCTTGGACCCCCCCTCTAACTATGGCTACACCTTC
>TRBV27|once|14|-|TRBJ1-1
CASSLQWGGTEAFF
TGTGCCAGCAGTTTACAGTGGGGTGGCACTGAAGCTTTCTTT
>TRBV28|-|15|TRBD2|TRBJ2-1
CASSSSGRHKDEQFF
TGTGCCAGCAGTTCTAGCGGGAGGCATAAGGATGAGCAGTTCTTC
>TRBV9|-|15|-|TRBJ2-7
CASSVGAGGAYEQYF
TGTGCCAGCAGCGTAGGTGCAGGGGGGGCCTACGAGCAGTACTTC
>TRBV28|-|16|-|TRBJ2-4
CASSSPSTGAKNIQYF
TGTGCCAGCAGTTCACCATCGACAGGAGCCAAAAACATTCAGTACTTC
>TRBV29-1|-|13|-|TRBJ2-1
CSARPWRETEQFF
TGCAGCGCCCGACCCTGGCGTGAGACTGAGCAGTTCTTC
>TRBV28|-|13|-|TRBJ1-2
CASSSGLWSGYTF
TGTGCCAGCAGTTCGGGCCTTTGGAGCGGCTACACCTTC
>TRBV5-5|-|17|-|TRBJ2-5
CASSLGLLQGGRKTQYF
TGTGCCAGCAGCTTGGGGCTCTTACAGGGTGGTCGGAAGACCCAGTACTTC
>TRBV29-1|-|14|TRBD1|TRBJ2-1
CSVGQDRAYNEQFF
TGCAGCGTGGGCCAGGACAGGGCATACAATGAGCAGTTCTTC
>TRBV30|-|13|-|TRBJ1-4
CAWSVSGAEKLFF
TGTGCCTGGAGTGTGTCCGGGGCTGAAAAACTGTTTTTT
>TRBV5-6|few|14|-|TRBJ1-5
CASSLNGIHQPQHF
TGTGCCAGCAGCTTAAACGGTATCCATCAGCCCCAGCATTTT
>TRBV6-5|few|16|-|TRBJ1-2
CASSFITGTLQYGYTF
TGTGCCAGCAGTTTCATAACAGGGACCCTACAGTATGGCTACACCTTC
>TRBV28|-|14|TRBD2|TRBJ2-4
CASSLLTGGRFQYF
TGTGCCAGCAGTTTATTGACGGGAGGGCGTTTTCAGTACTTC